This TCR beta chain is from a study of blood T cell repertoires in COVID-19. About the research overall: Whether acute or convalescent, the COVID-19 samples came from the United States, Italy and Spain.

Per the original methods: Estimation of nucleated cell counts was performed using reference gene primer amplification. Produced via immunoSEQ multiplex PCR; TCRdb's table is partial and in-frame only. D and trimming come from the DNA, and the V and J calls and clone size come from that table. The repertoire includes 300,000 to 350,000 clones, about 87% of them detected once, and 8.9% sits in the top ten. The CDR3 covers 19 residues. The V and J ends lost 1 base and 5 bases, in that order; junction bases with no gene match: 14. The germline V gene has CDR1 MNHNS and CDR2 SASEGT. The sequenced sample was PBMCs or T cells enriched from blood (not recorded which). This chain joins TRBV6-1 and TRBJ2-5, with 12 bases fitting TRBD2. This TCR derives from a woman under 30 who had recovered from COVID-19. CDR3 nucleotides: TGTGCCAGCAGTGAAGAATCTGTACTAGCGGGGGGACAGGGGGAGACCCAGTACTTC. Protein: CASSEESVLAGGQGETQYF.